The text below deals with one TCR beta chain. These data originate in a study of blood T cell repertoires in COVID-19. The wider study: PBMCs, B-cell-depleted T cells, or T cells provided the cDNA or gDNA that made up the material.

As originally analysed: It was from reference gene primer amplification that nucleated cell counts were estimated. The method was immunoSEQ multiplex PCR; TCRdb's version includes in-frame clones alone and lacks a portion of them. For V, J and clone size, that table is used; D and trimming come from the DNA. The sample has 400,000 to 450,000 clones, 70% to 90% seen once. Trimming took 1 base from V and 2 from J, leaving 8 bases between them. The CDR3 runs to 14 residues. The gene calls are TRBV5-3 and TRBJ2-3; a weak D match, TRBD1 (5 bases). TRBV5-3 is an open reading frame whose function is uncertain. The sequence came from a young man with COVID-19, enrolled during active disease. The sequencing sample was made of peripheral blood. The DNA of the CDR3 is TGTGCCAGAAGCTTGCAGGGTGACACAGATACGCAGTATTTT. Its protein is CARSLQGDTDTQYF.